Below are 7 T cell receptor beta chains sequenced from a single sample in a study of T cell repertoires in aging, cancer and after chemotherapy. The template was genomic DNA from peripheral blood, not RNA. A mixed TRB-A/B primer pool amplified rearranged TRB by multiplex touch-down PCR. TCRdb called the multiplex PCR reads again in MiXCR, with one record for every CDR3 protein. The sample shows roughly 6,000 distinct CDR3 sequences, over 20% of them seen only once. Material for sequencing was blood. These receptor sequences come from a human donor with a blood cancer.

V and J are TRBV24-1 and TRBJ2-7; D remains ambiguous. Germline CDR1 is KGHDR and CDR2 is SFDVKD. CDR3 length: 13 residues. Trimming left V 3 bases short and J 10 bases short, with 15 bases between. CDR3 sequence reads: CATSDHSYHGQYF. CDR3 nucleotides: TGTGCCACCAGTGATCACAGTTACCACGGACAGTACTTC.

This clonotype has a handful of counts. J is TRBJ1-6 and V is TRBV5-1, with TRBD1 as a possible D gene (5 bases). In germline, CDR1 is SGHRS, CDR2 YFSETQ. Trimming shortened V by 0 bases and J by 10 bases, and 11 bases separated the two germline ends. This CDR3 region has 14 residues. CDR3 sequence reads: CASSLGGGGSPLHF. As DNA, the CDR3 is TGCGCCAGCAGCTTGGGCGGGGGAGGATCACCCCTCCACTTT.

Concerning this clonotype itself: A much larger clone is a single base away; this may be a read error. This chain uses TRBV18 with TRBJ1-2; tentative D call: TRBD1 (6 bases). The CDR3 totals 15 residues. Germline V lookup: CDR1 KGHSH, CDR2 LQKENI. CDR3 residues: CTSSPGAGENYGYTF. The CDR3 nucleotides are TGTACCAGCTCACCGGGGGCAGGGGAAAACTATGGCTACACCTTC. The full variable domain, its missing parts supplied by reference TRBV18 and TRBJ1-2, is NAGVMQNPRHLVRRRGQEARLRCSPMKGHSHVYWYRQLPEEGLKFMVYLQKENIIDESGMPKERFSAEFPKEGPSILRIQQVVRGDSAAYFCTSSPGAGENYGYTFGSGTRLTVV.

With regard to this clonotype: Germline is not matched at one junction end, which may reflect a read error. The V call is TRBV4-3, the J call TRBJ2-6; no reliable D call. Germline loops: CDR1 LGHNA, CDR2 YSLEER. The CDR3 runs to 16 residues. The CDR3 sequence: CDSSQDLGNGANVLTF. In DNA form, the CDR3 reads TGCGACAGCAGCCAAGATTTAGGGAACGGGGCCAACGTCCTGACTTTC.

The rearrangement joins TRBV7-9 to TRBJ2-7; TRBD2 might be the D (6 bases). V was shortened by 1 base and J by 2 bases, with 12 bases between the two germline ends. The CDR3 runs 15 residues. The germline gives CDR1 SEHNR, CDR2 FQNEAQ (reference sequence). The CDR3 region is CASSLGRRGAYEQYF. For the CDR3, the DNA is TGTGCCAGCAGCTTAGGTAGGAGGGGAGCCTACGAGCAGTACTTC.

This clonotype has just a few counts. A much larger clonotype is one base distant, so this may be a read error. The V and J genes are TRBV6-5 and TRBJ1-3; D unclear. V was pared by 11 bases and J by 9 bases, with 14 bases between. The germline V gene encodes CDR1 MNHEY and CDR2 SVGAGI. This CDR3 is built from 11 residues. The CDR3 DNA reads as TGTGCCGCAAAGGGCCCCAGCACCATATATTTT. This gives the protein CAAKGPSTIYF.

This clonotype appeared once. This chain connects TRBV28 to TRBJ1-2; TRBD1 aligns across 10 bases. There are 16 residues in the CDR3. V shed 9 bases, J shed 8 bases, and the junction held 18 bases outside the gene matches. Germline loops: CDR1 MDHEN, CDR2 SYDVKM. CDR3 sequence reads: CASGALGTGALWGYTF. The CDR3 DNA is TGTGCCAGTGGGGCCCTGGGGACAGGGGCCCTCTGGGGCTACACCTTC.